The 17 T cell receptor beta chains below were found in one sample sequenced in a study of T-cell memory formation after mild COVID-19. Using its own MiXCR run on the 5' RACE reads, TCRdb lists one record per CDR3 protein. The sample carries about 140,000 distinct CDR3 sequences, around 15% recorded once. Sequenced input: PBMCs or a T cell subset sorted from them (not recorded which). These receptor sequences come from an adult woman who had mild COVID-19 (a few samples of this study predate the infection). Cell type and time point are not known.

The sample holds a few counts of this clonotype. The J gene is TRBJ1-5, the V gene TRBV7-2; 8 bases are shared with TRBD1. The CDR3 spans 17 residues. In germline, CDR1 is SGHTA, CDR2 FQGNSA. Germline trimming cut 0 bases from V and 0 bases from J; bases unmatched to any gene: 4. CDR3 bases: TGTGCCAGCAGCTTAGCCCAGGGACAGGCTAGCAATCAGCCCCAGCATTTT. Protein sequence: CASSLAQGQASNQPQHF. The complete variable domain, with remaining parts taken from reference TRBV7-2 and TRBJ1-5, reads GAGVSQSPSNKVTEKGKDVELRCDPISGHTALYWYRQSLGQGLEFLIYFQGNSAPDKSGLPSDRFSAERTGGSVSTLTIQRTQQEDSAVYLCASSLAQGQASNQPQHFGDGTRLSIL.

The rearrangement links TRBV10-3 to TRBJ1-5; D uncertain. This CDR3 has 13 amino acids. The ends were cut back, 3 bases at V and 2 bases at J, with 5 bases in the middle. CDR1 is ENHRY and CDR2 is SYGVKD in the germline V gene. CDR3 nucleotides: TGTGCCATCAGTGAATGGGGCAATCAGCCCCAGCATTTT. The encoded protein is CAISEWGNQPQHF.

This clonotype appeared many times. The V call is TRBV7-3, the J call TRBJ2-3; 8 bases are shared with TRBD2. CDR1 is SGHTA, CDR2 FQGTGA, per germline. Germline trimming cut 5 bases from V and 6 bases from J; bases unmatched to any gene: 13. This CDR3 contains 16 residues. The CDR3 region is CASSPWGREALDTQYF. Here the CDR3 DNA reads TGTGCCAGCAGCCCCTGGGGGCGGGAGGCTTTGGATACGCAGTATTTT.

The J gene is TRBJ2-7, the V gene TRBV5-1; 7 positions agree with TRBD2. J was trimmed by 6 bases and V by 4 bases; bases with no gene match: 22. CDR1 and CDR2 (germline): SGHRS, YFSETQ. The CDR3 extends over 18 amino acids. CDR3 bases: TGCGCCAGCAGCGATGACTTAGGGGTGGGGCGACTAGCTTTCGAGCAGTACTTC. This codes for CASSDDLGVGRLAFEQYF.

V usage is TRBV5-4 and J usage is TRBJ2-7; TRBD1 agrees at 10 bases. Germline trimming cut 5 bases from V and 3 bases from J; bases unmatched to any gene: 8. The CDR3 contains 15 residues. The germline gives CDR1 SGHNT, CDR2 YYREEE (reference sequence). Here the CDR3 reads CASRETGTGDYEQYF. DNA for the CDR3: TGTGCCAGCAGGGAAACCGGGACAGGGGACTACGAGCAGTACTTC. Full variable domain (remainder filled in from reference TRBV5-4 and TRBJ2-7): ETGVTQSPTHLIKTRGQQVTLRCSSQSGHNTVSWYQQALGQGPQFIFQYYREEENGRGNFPPRFSGLQFPNYSSELNVNALELDDSALYLCASRETGTGDYEQYFGPGTRLTVT.

DNA of the CDR3: TGTGCCAGCAGCCAAGGAGAATGGCAGTTCTTC. It codes for CASSQGEWQFF. The gene calls are TRBV4-2 and TRBJ2-1, with D hard to call. Germline V gene data show CDR1 as LGHNA and CDR2 as YNFKEQ. V was pared by 1 base and J by 12 bases, with 7 bases between. The CDR3 spans 11 residues.

The sample holds many counts of this clonotype. The chain uses TRBV29-1 and TRBJ2-7; D call uncertain. The CDR3 has 12 residues. V was shortened by 3 bases and J by 2 bases, with 8 bases between the two germline ends. Germline CDR1 SQVTM, CDR2 ANQGSEA. The chain's CDR3 is CSVDSGTYEQYF. CDR3 sequence (DNA): TGCAGCGTTGACAGTGGAACCTACGAGCAGTACTTC.

This sequence joins TRBV6-1 and TRBJ2-4; D may be TRBD1 or TRBD2 (7 bases each). The CDR3 runs to 15 residues. Looked up from germline, CDR1 is MNHNS and CDR2 is SASEGT. Trimming took 6 bases from V and 5 from J, leaving 17 bases between them. The CDR3 spells CASSDPSGGENIQYF. The CDR3 nucleotides read TGTGCCAGCAGCGACCCCTCAGGGGGGGAAAACATTCAGTACTTC.

The chain's CDR3 is CSARSRDYHYEQYF. The CDR3 coding sequence is TGCAGTGCCAGGAGCCGGGACTACCACTACGAGCAGTACTTC. The genes are TRBV20-1 and TRBJ2-7, with TRBD2 identical over 7 bases. Trimming removed 6 bases from V and 3 bases from J; junction bases left unmatched: 11. Germline CDR1 and CDR2: DFQATT and SNEGSKA (reference sequence). CDR3 length: 14 amino acids.

This clonotype appeared a few times. The chain couples TRBV7-6 to TRBJ2-7, with TRBD1 matching 7 bases. The CDR3 consists of 16 residues. Germline assignment: CDR1 SGHVS and CDR2 FNYEAQ. Trimming at V came to 3 bases and at J to 3 bases, leaving 11 bases not matched to a gene. The CDR3 nucleotides are TGTGCCAGCAGCTTTTTAGCCAACAGGGGCAACTACGAGCAGTACTTC. Its protein product is CASSFLANRGNYEQYF.

This rearrangement joins TRBV20-1 to TRBJ1-3, with D perhaps TRBD1 (6 bases). Trimming cost V 0 bases and J 1 base, with 10 bases left between them. Germline V gene sequence: CDR1 DFQATT, CDR2 SNEGSKA (reference sequence). CDR3 length equals 15 residues. The CDR3 DNA reads TGCAGTGCTAGAGACGTACAGGGATCTGGAAACACCATATATTTT. Encoded protein: CSARDVQGSGNTIYF.

This chain links TRBV7-8 with TRBJ2-2; D gene ambiguous. V gave up 5 bases and J gave up 3 bases, with 19 bases separating them. From germline, CDR1 is SGHVS and CDR2 FQNEAQ. CDR3 length equals 17 residues. CDR3 protein: CASSPLMGDIHTGELFF. The CDR3 nucleotides are TGTGCCAGCAGCCCCTTAATGGGCGACATACACACCGGGGAGCTGTTTTTT.

A few counts support this clonotype. This rearrangement joins TRBV23-1 to TRBJ2-1, with TRBD2 matching 12 bases. TRBV23-1 is an open reading frame whose function is uncertain. V dropped 6 bases and J dropped 7; count of bases not matched to a gene: 10. The CDR3 contains 16 residues. The CDR3 DNA follows: TGCGCCAGCAGCCGATATCTAGCGGGGGGGAGGAATGAGCAGTTCTTC. It codes for CASSRYLAGGRNEQFF.

The chain has TRBV18 and TRBJ2-1, with TRBD2 matching over 12 bases. Germline V gene sequence: CDR1 KGHSH, CDR2 LQKENI. With V trimmed by 2 bases and J by 2 bases, 1 base remained unmatched. This CDR3 region has 16 residues. Here the CDR3 reads CASSPGLAGTYNEQFF. The CDR3 DNA reads as TGTGCCAGCTCACCAGGACTAGCGGGAACCTACAATGAGCAGTTCTTC. Full variable domain (remainder filled in from reference TRBV18 and TRBJ2-1): NAGVMQNPRHLVRRRGQEARLRCSPMKGHSHVYWYRQLPEEGLKFMVYLQKENIIDESGMPKERFSAEFPKEGPSILRIQQVVRGDSAAYFCASSPGLAGTYNEQFFGPGTRLTVL.

This clonotype came up a few times. The chain combines TRBV13 with TRBJ2-1; 11 bases are shared with TRBD2. CDR3 length: 14 residues. With 5 bases clipped from V and 10 bases from J, the junction kept 7 bases outside the gene matches. Per the germline V gene, CDR1 is PRHDT and CDR2 is FYEKMQ (reference sequence). CDR3 loop: CASSPLAGGSEQFF. CDR3 in DNA: TGTGCCAGCAGCCCCCTAGCGGGAGGATCCGAGCAGTTCTTC.

This clonotype has only a few counts. The V call is TRBV4-3, the J call TRBJ2-1; the D is unclear. CDR1 and CDR2 from the germline V gene are LGHNA and YSLEER. V was cut by 0 bases and J by 0 bases, with 12 bases left in between. The CDR3 covers 17 residues. The CDR3 DNA is TGCGCCAGCAGCCAAGAGGGCGCTAGGAGCTCCTACAATGAGCAGTTCTTC. Residues: CASSQEGARSSYNEQFF.

This clonotype was seen a handful of times. This chain joins TRBV7-9 and TRBJ2-5, with D hard to call. The CDR3 is 14 residues long. V was pared by 5 bases and J by 4 bases, with 14 bases between. Germline-derived CDR1 and CDR2 are SEHNR and FQNEAQ (reference sequence). For the CDR3, the DNA is TGTGCCAGCAGCCGCCAACACCACCGAGAGACCCAGTACTTC. As protein: CASSRQHHRETQYF.